This passage covers 3 T cell receptor beta chains from one sample sequenced in a study of early T cells in non-severe SARS-CoV-2 infection. Each CDR3 protein is one row after TCRdb ran MiXCR on the 5' RACE reads. Of around 60,000 distinct CDR3 sequences in the sample, 12% are singletons; the top ten hold roughly 9.1%. Sequences were obtained from whole blood. These receptor sequences come from an adult who was a healthcare worker with PCR-confirmed SARS-CoV-2 infection or an uninfected control (not recorded which).

The chain employs TRBV3-1 and TRBJ2-1, with TRBD2 matching over 11 bases. J gave up 6 bases and V 6 bases, and 4 bases lay outside the gene matches. This CDR3 has 14 amino acids. Per germline, CDR1 LGHDT and CDR2 YNNKEL (reference sequence). DNA of the CDR3: TGTGCCAGCAGACTAGCGGGAGATCTCAATGAGCAGTTCTTC. Translated, it gives CASRLAGDLNEQFF.

This chain connects TRBV27 to TRBJ1-1, with a tentative D call TRBD1 (5 bases). Trimming took off 7 bases at V and 2 bases at J, with 14 bases between the two ends. Germline CDR1 and CDR2: MNHEY and SMNVEV (reference sequence). The CDR3 runs 14 residues. The CDR3 sequence is CASTDGTQNTEAFF. The CDR3 bases are TGTGCCAGCACTGACGGGACGCAAAACACTGAAGCTTTCTTT.

In nucleotides, the CDR3 is TGCAGTGCTAGGAAAGCCACGACTGAAGCTTTCTTT. Amino acid sequence: CSARKATTEAFF. The chain is built from TRBV20-1 and TRBJ1-1; D not resolved. The V and J ends lost 3 bases and 5 bases respectively, with 10 bases between them. CDR1 is DFQATT, CDR2 SNEGSKA, per germline (reference sequence). The CDR3 spans 12 residues.